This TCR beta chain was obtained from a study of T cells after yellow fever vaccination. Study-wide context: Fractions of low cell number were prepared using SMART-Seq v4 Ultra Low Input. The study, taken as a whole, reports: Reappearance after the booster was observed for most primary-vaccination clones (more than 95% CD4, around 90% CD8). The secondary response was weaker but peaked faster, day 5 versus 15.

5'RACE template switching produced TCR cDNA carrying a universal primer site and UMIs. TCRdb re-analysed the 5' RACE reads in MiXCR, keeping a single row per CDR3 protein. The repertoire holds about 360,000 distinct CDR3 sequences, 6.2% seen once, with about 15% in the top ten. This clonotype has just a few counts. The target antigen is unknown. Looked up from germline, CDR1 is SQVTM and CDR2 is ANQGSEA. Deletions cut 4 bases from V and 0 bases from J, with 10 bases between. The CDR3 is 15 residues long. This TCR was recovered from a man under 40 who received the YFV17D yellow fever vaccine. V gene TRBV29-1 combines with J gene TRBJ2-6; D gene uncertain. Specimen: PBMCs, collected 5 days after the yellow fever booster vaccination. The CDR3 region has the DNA TGCAGCGTTGGGCCACCGGCCTCTGGGGCCAACGTCCTGACTTTC. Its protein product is CSVGPPASGANVLTF.